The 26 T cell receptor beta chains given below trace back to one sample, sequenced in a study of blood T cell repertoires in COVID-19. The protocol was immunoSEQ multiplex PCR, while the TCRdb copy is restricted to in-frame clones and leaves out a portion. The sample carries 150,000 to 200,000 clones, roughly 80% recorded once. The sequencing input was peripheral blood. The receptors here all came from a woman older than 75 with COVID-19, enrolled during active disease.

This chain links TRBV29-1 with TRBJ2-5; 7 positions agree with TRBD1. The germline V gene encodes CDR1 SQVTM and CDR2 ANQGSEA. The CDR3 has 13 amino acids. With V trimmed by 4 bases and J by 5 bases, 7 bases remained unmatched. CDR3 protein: CSVGQGQRETQYF. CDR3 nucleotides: TGCAGCGTTGGACAGGGACAACGGGAGACCCAGTACTTC.

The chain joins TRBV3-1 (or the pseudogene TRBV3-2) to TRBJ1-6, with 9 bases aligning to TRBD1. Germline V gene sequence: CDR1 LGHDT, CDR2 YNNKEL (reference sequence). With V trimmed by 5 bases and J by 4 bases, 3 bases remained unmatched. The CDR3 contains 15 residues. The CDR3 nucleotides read TGTGCCAGCAGCGGGGACAGGGCTTATAATTCACCCCTCCACTTT. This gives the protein CASSGDRAYNSPLHF.

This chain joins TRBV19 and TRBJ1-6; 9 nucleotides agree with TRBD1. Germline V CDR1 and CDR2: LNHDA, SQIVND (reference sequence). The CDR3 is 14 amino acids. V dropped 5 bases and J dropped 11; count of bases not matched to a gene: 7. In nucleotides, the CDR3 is TGTGCCAGTAGTCATCCGGGACAGGGAGCACCCCTCCACTTT. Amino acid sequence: CASSHPGQGAPLHF.

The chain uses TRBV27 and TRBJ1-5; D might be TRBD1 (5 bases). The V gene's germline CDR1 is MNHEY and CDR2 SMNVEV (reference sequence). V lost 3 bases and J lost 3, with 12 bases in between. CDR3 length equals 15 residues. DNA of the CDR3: TGTGCCAGCAGTTTCGGTCAGGGTTACAATCAGCCCCAGCATTTT. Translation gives CASSFGQGYNQPQHF.

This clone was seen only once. The CDR3 here is CASSVGQGGFTSYYGYTF. In DNA form, the CDR3 reads TGTGCCAGCAGCGTAGGCCAAGGGGGCTTTACAAGTTACTATGGCTACACCTTC. The chain carries TRBV9 and TRBJ1-2; 7 bases are a match to TRBD1. The CDR3 loop spans 18 amino acids. V shed 0 bases and J 3 bases; nucleotides not matched to a gene: 14. Germline V CDR1 and CDR2: SGDLS, YYNGEE.

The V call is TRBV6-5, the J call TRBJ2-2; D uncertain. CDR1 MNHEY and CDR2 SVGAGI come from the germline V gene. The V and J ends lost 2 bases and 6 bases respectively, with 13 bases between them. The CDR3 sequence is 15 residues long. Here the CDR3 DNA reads TGTGCCAGCAGTTACAGCATAGACGCGGCCGGGGAGCTGTTTTTT. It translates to CASSYSIDAAGELFF.

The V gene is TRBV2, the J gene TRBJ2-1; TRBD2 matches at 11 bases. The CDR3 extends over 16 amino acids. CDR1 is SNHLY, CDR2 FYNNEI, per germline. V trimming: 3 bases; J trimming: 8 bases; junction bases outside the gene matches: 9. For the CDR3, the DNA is TGTGCCAGCAGTGACTTTACTAGCGGGAGTAGCTATGAGCAGTTCTTC. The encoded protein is CASSDFTSGSSYEQFF.

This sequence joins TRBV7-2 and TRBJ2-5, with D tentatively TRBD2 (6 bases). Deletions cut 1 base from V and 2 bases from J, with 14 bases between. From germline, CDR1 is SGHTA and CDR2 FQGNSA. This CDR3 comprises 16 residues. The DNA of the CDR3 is TGTGCCAGCAGCTTAGGGGTAGGAGGGGCACAAGAGACCCAGTACTTC. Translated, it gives CASSLGVGGAQETQYF.

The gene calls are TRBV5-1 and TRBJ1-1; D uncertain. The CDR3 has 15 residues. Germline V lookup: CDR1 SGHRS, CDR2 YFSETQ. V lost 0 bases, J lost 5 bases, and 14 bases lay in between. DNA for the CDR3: TGCGCCAGCAGCTTGGACGGCACCCCCGGGACTGAAGCTTTCTTT. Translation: CASSLDGTPGTEAFF.

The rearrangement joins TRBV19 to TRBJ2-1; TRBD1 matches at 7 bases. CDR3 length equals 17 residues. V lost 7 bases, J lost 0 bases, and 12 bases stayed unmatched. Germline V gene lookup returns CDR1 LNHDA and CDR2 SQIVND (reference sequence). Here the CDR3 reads CASTPIFDRVSYNEQFF. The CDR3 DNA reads TGTGCCAGTACCCCGATTTTTGACAGGGTCTCCTACAATGAGCAGTTCTTC.

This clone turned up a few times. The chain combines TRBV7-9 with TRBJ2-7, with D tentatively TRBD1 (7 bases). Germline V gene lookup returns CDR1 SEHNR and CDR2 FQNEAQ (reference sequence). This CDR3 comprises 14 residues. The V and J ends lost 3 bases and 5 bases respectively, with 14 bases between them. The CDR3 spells CASSFPSGGNEQYF. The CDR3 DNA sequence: TGTGCCAGCAGCTTTCCCTCAGGGGGGAACGAGCAGTACTTC.

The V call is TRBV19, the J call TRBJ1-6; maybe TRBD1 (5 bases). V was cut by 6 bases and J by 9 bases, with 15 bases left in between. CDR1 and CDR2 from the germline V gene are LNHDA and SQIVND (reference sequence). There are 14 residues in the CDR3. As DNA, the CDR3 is TGTGCCAGTAGCCAAAACCAAAGGGGTTCACCCCTCCACTTT. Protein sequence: CASSQNQRGSPLHF.

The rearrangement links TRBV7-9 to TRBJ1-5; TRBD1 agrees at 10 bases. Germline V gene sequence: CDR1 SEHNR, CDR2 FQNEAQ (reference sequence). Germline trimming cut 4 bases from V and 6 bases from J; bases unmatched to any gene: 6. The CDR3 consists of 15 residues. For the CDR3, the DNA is TGTGCCAGCAGCTCAAGTGGGACAGGGGCTCAGCCCCAGCATTTT. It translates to CASSSSGTGAQPQHF.

Here the CDR3 reads CASSPWTLSDMNTEAFF. CDR3 bases: TGTGCCAGTAGTCCCTGGACACTAAGCGATATGAACACTGAAGCTTTCTTT. The V gene is TRBV19, the J gene TRBJ1-1, with a weak D call TRBD1 (5 bases). With 5 bases removed from V and 0 bases from J, the gap between germline ends came to 19 bases. Germline V lookup: CDR1 LNHDA, CDR2 SQIVND (reference sequence). The CDR3 is 17 amino acids.

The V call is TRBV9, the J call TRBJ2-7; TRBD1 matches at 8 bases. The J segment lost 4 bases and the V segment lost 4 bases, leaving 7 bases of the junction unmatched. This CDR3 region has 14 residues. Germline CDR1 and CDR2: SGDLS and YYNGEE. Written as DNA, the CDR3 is TGTGCCAGCAGCTCCGGACAGGGTTTATACGAGCAGTACTTC. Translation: CASSSGQGLYEQYF.

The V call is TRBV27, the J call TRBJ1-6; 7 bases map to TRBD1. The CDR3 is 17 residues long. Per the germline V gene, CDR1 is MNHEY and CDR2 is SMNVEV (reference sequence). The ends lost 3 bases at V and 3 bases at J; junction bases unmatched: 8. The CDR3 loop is CASSFERGLDYNSPLHF. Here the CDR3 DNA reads TGTGCCAGCAGTTTTGAGAGGGGGCTGGACTATAATTCACCCCTCCACTTT.

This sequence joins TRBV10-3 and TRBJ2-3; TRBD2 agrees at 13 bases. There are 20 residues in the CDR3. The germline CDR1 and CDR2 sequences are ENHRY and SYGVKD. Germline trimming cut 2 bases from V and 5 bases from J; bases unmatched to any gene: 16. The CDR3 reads CAISETPPVGTSGIKDTQYF. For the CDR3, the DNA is TGTGCCATCAGTGAGACGCCCCCAGTAGGGACTAGCGGGATTAAAGATACGCAGTATTTT.

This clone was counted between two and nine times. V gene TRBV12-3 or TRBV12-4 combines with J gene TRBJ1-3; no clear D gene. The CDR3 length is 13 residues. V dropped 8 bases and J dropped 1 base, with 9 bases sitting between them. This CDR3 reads CASGGGSGNTIYF. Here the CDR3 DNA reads TGTGCCAGCGGCGGCGGGTCTGGAAACACCATATATTTT.

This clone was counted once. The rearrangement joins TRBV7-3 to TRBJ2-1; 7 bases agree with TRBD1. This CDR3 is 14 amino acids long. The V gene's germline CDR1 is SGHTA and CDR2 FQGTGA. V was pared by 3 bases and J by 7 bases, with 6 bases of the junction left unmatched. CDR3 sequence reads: CASSFTHRGNEQFF. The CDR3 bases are TGTGCCAGCAGCTTCACCCACAGGGGTAATGAGCAGTTCTTC.

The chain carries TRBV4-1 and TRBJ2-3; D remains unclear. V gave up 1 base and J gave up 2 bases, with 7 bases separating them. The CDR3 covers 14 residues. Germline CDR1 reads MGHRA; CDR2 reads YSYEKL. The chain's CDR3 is CASSQVAATDTQYF. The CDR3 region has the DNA TGCGCCAGCAGCCAAGTGGCTGCCACAGATACGCAGTATTTT.

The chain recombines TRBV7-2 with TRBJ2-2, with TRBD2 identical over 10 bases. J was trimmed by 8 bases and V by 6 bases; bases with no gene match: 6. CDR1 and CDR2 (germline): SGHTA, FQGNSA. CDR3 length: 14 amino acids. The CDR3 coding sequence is TGTGCCAGCAGTCCACTAGCGGGGAAAGGGGAGCTGTTTTTT. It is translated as CASSPLAGKGELFF.

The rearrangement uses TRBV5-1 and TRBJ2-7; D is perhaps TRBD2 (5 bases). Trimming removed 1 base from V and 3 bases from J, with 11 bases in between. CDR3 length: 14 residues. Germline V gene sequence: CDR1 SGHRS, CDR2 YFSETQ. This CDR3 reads CASSLRGRDYEQYF. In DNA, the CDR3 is TGCGCCAGCAGCTTGCGTGGGAGAGACTACGAGCAGTACTTC.

CDR3 protein: CASSPATGENTEAFF. CDR3 nucleotides: TGTGCCAGCAGCCCCGCCACAGGGGAGAACACTGAAGCTTTCTTT. The rearrangement uses TRBV7-9 and TRBJ1-1; 7 nucleotides match TRBD1. The V segment lost 5 bases and the J segment 1 base; nucleotides outside the gene matches: 7. Germline CDR1 and CDR2: SEHNR and FQNEAQ (reference sequence). The CDR3 contains 15 residues.

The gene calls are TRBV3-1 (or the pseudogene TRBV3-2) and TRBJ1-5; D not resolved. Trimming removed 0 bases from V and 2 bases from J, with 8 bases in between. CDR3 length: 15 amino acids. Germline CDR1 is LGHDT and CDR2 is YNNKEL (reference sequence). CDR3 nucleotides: TGTGCCAGCAGCCAAGATTATACAGGCAATCAGCCCCAGCATTTT. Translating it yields CASSQDYTGNQPQHF.

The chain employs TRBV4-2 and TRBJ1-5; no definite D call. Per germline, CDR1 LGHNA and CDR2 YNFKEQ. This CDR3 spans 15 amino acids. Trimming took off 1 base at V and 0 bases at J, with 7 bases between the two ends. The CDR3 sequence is CASSQAQNSNQPQHF. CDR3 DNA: TGTGCCAGCAGCCAAGCCCAGAATAGCAATCAGCCCCAGCATTTT.

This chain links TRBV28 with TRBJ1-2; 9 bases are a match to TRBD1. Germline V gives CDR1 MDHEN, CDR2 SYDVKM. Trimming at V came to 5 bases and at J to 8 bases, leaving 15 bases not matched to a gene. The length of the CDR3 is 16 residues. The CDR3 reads CASSPVGDRAWWGYTF. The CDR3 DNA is TGTGCCAGCAGTCCCGTAGGGGACAGGGCCTGGTGGGGCTACACCTTC.